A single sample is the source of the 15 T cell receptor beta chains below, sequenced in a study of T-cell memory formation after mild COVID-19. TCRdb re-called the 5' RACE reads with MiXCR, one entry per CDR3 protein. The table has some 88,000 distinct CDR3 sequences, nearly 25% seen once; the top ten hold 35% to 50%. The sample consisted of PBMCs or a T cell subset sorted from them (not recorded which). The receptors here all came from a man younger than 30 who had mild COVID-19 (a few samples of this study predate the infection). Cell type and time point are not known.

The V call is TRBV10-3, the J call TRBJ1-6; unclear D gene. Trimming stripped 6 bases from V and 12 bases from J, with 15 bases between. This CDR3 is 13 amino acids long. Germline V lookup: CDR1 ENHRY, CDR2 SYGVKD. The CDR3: CAIRPAGQIPLHF. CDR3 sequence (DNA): TGTGCCATCAGGCCGGCAGGTCAAATACCCCTCCACTTT.

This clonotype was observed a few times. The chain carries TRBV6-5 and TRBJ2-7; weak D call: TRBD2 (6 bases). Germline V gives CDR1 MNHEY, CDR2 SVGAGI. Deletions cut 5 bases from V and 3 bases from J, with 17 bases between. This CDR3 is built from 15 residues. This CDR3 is CASSPSTGVGYEQYF. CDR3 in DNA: TGTGCCAGCAGTCCTTCCACGGGGGTGGGCTACGAGCAGTACTTC.

The CDR3 sequence is CASSLRTSGVITDTQYF. CDR3 coding DNA: TGCGCCAGCAGCTTAAGGACTAGCGGAGTAATCACAGATACGCAGTATTTT. V and J are TRBV5-1 and TRBJ2-3; 10 positions match TRBD2. The germline gives CDR1 SGHRS, CDR2 YFSETQ. The CDR3 runs to 17 residues. The J segment lost 2 bases and the V segment lost 2 bases, leaving 8 bases of the junction unmatched.

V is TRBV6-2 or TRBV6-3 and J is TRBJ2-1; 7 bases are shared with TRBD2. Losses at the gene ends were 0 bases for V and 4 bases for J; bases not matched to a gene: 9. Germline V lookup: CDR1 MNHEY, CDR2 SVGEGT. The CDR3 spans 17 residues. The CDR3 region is CASSYSMSAGEYNEQFF. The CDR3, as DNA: TGTGCCAGCAGTTACTCGATGTCGGCGGGGGAATACAATGAGCAGTTCTTC.

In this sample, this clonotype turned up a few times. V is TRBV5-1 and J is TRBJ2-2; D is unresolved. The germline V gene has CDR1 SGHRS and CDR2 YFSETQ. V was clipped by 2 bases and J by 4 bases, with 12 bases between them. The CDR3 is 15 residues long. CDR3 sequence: CASSFTTNPTGELFF. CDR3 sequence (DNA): TGCGCCAGCAGCTTTACGACAAACCCCACCGGGGAGCTGTTTTTT.

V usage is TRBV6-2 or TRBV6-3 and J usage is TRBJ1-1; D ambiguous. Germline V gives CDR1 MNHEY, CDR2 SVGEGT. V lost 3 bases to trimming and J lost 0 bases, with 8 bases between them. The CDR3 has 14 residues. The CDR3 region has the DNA TGTGCCAGCAGTTATGGGTATCTGAACACTGAAGCTTTCTTT. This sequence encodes CASSYGYLNTEAFF.

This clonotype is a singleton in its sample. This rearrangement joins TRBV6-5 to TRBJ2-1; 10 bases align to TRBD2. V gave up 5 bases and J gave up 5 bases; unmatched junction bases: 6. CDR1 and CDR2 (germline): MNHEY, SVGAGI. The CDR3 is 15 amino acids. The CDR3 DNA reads TGTGCCAGCAGTGTGACTAGCGGGCCCCACAATGAGCAGTTCTTC. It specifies CASSVTSGPHNEQFF.

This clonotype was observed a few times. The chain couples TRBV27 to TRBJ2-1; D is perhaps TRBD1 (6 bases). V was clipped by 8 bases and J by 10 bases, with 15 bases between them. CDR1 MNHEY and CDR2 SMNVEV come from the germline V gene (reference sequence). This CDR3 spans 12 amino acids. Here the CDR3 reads CASGQGYTEQFF. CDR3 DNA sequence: TGTGCCAGCGGCCAGGGGTACACCGAGCAGTTCTTC.

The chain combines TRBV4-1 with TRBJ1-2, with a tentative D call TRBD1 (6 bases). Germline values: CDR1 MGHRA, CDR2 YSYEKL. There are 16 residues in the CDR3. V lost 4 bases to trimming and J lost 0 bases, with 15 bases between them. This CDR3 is CASSPRGGAPNYGYTF. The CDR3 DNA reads TGCGCCAGCAGCCCCCGGGGGGGGGCGCCTAACTATGGCTACACCTTC.

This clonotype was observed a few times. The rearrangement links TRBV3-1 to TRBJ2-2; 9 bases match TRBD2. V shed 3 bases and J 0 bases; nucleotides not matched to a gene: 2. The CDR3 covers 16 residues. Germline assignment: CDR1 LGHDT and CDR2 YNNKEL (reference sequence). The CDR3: CASSQGLAPNTGELFF. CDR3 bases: TGTGCCAGCAGCCAGGGACTAGCACCGAACACCGGGGAGCTGTTTTTT.

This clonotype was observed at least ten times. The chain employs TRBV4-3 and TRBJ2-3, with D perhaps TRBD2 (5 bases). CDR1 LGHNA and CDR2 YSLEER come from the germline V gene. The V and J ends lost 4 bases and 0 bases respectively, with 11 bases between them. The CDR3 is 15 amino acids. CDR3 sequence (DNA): TGCGCCAGCAGCCTAGAGGGCATGAGCACAGATACGCAGTATTTT. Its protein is CASSLEGMSTDTQYF.

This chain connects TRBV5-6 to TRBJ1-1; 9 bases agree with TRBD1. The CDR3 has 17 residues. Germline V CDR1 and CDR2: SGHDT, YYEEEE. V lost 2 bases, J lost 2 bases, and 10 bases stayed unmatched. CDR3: CASSLGTGYHVNTEAFF. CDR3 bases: TGTGCCAGCAGCTTAGGGACAGGGTATCACGTTAACACTGAAGCTTTCTTT. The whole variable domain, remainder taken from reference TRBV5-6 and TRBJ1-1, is DAGVTQSPTHLIKTRGQQVTLRCSPKSGHDTVSWYQQALGQGPQFIFQYYEEEERQRGNFPDRFSGHQFPNYSSELNVNALLLGDSALYLCASSLGTGYHVNTEAFFGQGTRLTVV.

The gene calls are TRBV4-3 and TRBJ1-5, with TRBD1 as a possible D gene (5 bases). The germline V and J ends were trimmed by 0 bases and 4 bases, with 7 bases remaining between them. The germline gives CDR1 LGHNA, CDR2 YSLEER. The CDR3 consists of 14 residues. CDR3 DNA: TGCGCCAGCAGCCAAGAGTGGGGGAATCAGCCCCAGCATTTT. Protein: CASSQEWGNQPQHF.

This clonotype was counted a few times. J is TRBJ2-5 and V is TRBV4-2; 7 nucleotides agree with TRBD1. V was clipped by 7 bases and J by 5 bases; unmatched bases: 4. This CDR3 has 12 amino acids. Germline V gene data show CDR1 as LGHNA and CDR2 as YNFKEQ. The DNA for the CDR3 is TGTGCCAGCAACAGGGGTTTGGAGACCCAGTACTTC. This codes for CASNRGLETQYF.

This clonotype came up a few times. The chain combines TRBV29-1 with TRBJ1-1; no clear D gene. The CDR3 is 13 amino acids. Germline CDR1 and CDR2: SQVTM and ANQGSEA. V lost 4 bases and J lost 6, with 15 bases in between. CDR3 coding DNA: TGCAGCGTTGTCTCCCCGCGGAGTCCTGAAGCTTTCTTT. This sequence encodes CSVVSPRSPEAFF.